This T cell receptor (beta chain) was retrieved from a study of post-analysis software for immune sequencing data. cDNA libraries of TCR beta carried unique molecular identifiers. TCRdb fed the PCR reads into MiXCR, producing one record per CDR3 protein. Found here are fewer than 900,000 distinct CDR3 sequences, 35% to 55% of them singletons; the top ten hold 4.9%. Study-wide results and caveats: By F measure, samples from a shared preparation batch strongly co-clustered.

On this clonotype: Its antigen is as yet unknown.

This TCR came from a girl aged 5-17 years with multiple sclerosis. Sequencing used blood.

CDR3 in amino acids: CAISERDTEAFF. CDR3 in DNA: TGTGCCATCAGTGAGAGGGATACTGAAGCTTTCTTT. This rearrangement joins TRBV10-3 to TRBJ1-1; no firm D call. Trimming stripped 2 bases from V and 5 bases from J, with 6 bases between. There are 12 residues in the CDR3. Germline V CDR1 and CDR2: ENHRY, SYGVKD.